The 26 T cell receptor beta chains below all came from one sample that was sequenced in a study of blood T cell repertoires in COVID-19. Assay: immunoSEQ multiplex PCR; the TCRdb copy retains only in-frame clones and omits some. The repertoire includes around 270,000 clones, 80% to 85% of them detected once, and more than 15% sits in the top ten. Sequencing was done on a sample of peripheral blood. Receptors originate from a person aged 70 to 80 with COVID-19, enrolled during active disease.

This clone showed up just a few times. The chain employs TRBV20-1 and TRBJ1-2, with 8 bases fitting TRBD1. This CDR3 spans 11 amino acids. Germline trimming cut 5 bases from V and 8 bases from J; bases unmatched to any gene: 4. CDR1 is DFQATT, CDR2 SNEGSKA, per germline (reference sequence). The CDR3 bases are TGCAGTGCTCGATGGGACAGGGGCTACACCTTC. Amino acids: CSARWDRGYTF.

The chain couples TRBV5-4 to TRBJ2-2, with 7 positions matching TRBD2. Trimming took 0 bases from V and 5 from J; bases not matched to a gene: 7. CDR3 size: 16 residues. In germline, CDR1 is SGHNT, CDR2 YYREEE (reference sequence). The CDR3 region is CASSLVGGGPTGELFF. The CDR3 bases are TGTGCCAGCAGCTTGGTCGGGGGAGGGCCTACCGGGGAGCTGTTTTTT.

The chain links TRBV20-1 to TRBJ1-2; 7 nucleotides agree with TRBD1. CDR3 length: 15 amino acids. V gave up 3 bases and J gave up 2 bases; unmatched junction bases: 9. Germline V gene sequence: CDR1 DFQATT, CDR2 SNEGSKA (reference sequence). The CDR3 nucleotides are TGCAGTGCTAGTCCACACAGGGGAGCCAACTATGGCTACACCTTC. Translation gives CSASPHRGANYGYTF.

This chain connects TRBV7-2 to TRBJ2-1; 14 bases are a match to TRBD2. From germline, CDR1 is SGHTA and CDR2 FQGNSA. The CDR3 is 18 residues long. The V segment lost 5 bases and the J segment 6 bases; nucleotides outside the gene matches: 12. CDR3: CASSPGTSGGGGVNEQFF. CDR3 nucleotides: TGTGCCAGCAGCCCCGGGACTAGCGGGGGCGGGGGGGTCAATGAGCAGTTCTTC.

The rearrangement joins TRBV7-2 to TRBJ1-2; TRBD1 is a possible D gene (5 bases). This CDR3 is 14 amino acids long. V shed 1 base and J shed 7 bases, with 13 bases lying between them. CDR1 is SGHTA and CDR2 is FQGNSA in the germline V gene. CDR3 nucleotide sequence: TGTGCCAGCAGCTTAGACAGGTCCCCTGGTGGCTACACCTTC. Residues: CASSLDRSPGGYTF.

This rearrangement joins TRBV18 to TRBJ1-1, with 8 bases identical to TRBD1. The germline V gene encodes CDR1 KGHSH and CDR2 LQKENI. The CDR3 spans 15 residues. The J segment lost 4 bases and the V segment lost 3 bases, leaving 7 bases of the junction unmatched. In DNA, the CDR3 is TGTGCCAGCTCACCTCGACAGGGGTTTGGCACTGAAGCTTTCTTT. Translated, it gives CASSPRQGFGTEAFF.

J is TRBJ2-1 and V is TRBV4-1; 7 nucleotides match TRBD2. The ends lost 0 bases at V and 7 bases at J; junction bases unmatched: 6. The V gene's germline CDR1 is MGHRA and CDR2 YSYEKL. The CDR3 totals 15 residues. The CDR3 region has the DNA TGCGCCAGCAGCCAAGACGACGGCGGGGGTAATGAGCAGTTCTTC. Translating it yields CASSQDDGGGNEQFF.

The chain joins TRBV5-1 to TRBJ2-7; 7 nucleotides match TRBD1. V was pared by 1 base and J by 5 bases, with 6 bases of the junction left unmatched. This CDR3 region has 14 residues. The germline gives CDR1 SGHRS, CDR2 YFSETQ. In nucleotides, the CDR3 is TGCGCCAGCAGCTTGCGACAGGGTAGCCACGAGCAGTACTTC. Its protein is CASSLRQGSHEQYF. Complete variable domain (other parts from reference TRBV5-1 and TRBJ2-7): KAGVTQTPRYLIKTRGQQVTLSCSPISGHRSVSWYQQTPGQGLQFLFEYFSETQRNKGNFPGRFSGRQFSNSRSEMNVSTLELGDSALYLCASSLRQGSHEQYFGPGTRLTVT.

The chain has TRBV5-1 and TRBJ2-7, with 9 bases lining up with TRBD1. The CDR3 runs 16 residues. J gave up 6 bases and V 0 bases, and 10 bases lay outside the gene matches. CDR1 is SGHRS and CDR2 is YFSETQ in the germline V gene. The DNA of the CDR3 is TGCGCCAGCAGCTTGGATCCTGGGACAGGGAGATCCGAGCAGTACTTC. This sequence encodes CASSLDPGTGRSEQYF.

The rearrangement uses TRBV18 and TRBJ2-7, with D maybe TRBD2 (5 bases). Looked up from germline, CDR1 is KGHSH and CDR2 is LQKENI. V lost 3 bases to trimming and J lost 4 bases, with 13 bases between them. CDR3 length equals 14 residues. In DNA, the CDR3 is TGTGCCAGCTCACCGGACGGGATGGGGTACGAGCAGTACTTC. Its protein is CASSPDGMGYEQYF.

This rearrangement joins TRBV28 to TRBJ2-5, with D perhaps TRBD2 (6 bases). The length of the CDR3 is 14 residues. Germline V gene sequence: CDR1 MDHEN, CDR2 SYDVKM. Trimming removed 5 bases from V and 2 bases from J, with 12 bases in between. In DNA form, the CDR3 reads TGTGCCAGCAGTGTCGGCGGGATTCAAGAGACCCAGTACTTC. Protein sequence: CASSVGGIQETQYF.

This clone was seen repeatedly, ten times or more. The chain uses TRBV20-1 and TRBJ2-5; D remains ambiguous. The germline V gene encodes CDR1 DFQATT and CDR2 SNEGSKA (reference sequence). The V gene lost 6 bases and the J gene lost 5 bases, with 7 bases spanning the gap. The CDR3 loop spans 10 amino acids. The CDR3 DNA reads TGCAGTGCCTTTCGGGAGACCCAGTACTTC. This sequence encodes CSAFRETQYF.

The V gene is TRBV6-1, the J gene TRBJ1-4; D might be TRBD1 (5 bases). Trimming shortened V by 2 bases and J by 10 bases, and 17 bases separated the two germline ends. CDR1 MNHNS and CDR2 SASEGT come from the germline V gene. The CDR3 totals 15 residues. In nucleotides, the CDR3 is TGTGCCAGCAGTGAATCGAGGCAGGGTTCATCAAAACTGTTTTTT. This gives the protein CASSESRQGSSKLFF.

This chain uses TRBV28 with TRBJ2-3, with 10 nucleotides matching TRBD2. Trimming at V came to 5 bases and at J to 2 bases, leaving 13 bases not matched to a gene. This CDR3 region has 18 residues. CDR1 is MDHEN and CDR2 is SYDVKM in the germline V gene. The CDR3 sequence: CASSTTILLAGHTDTQYF. CDR3 coding DNA: TGTGCCAGCAGTACGACCATACTACTAGCGGGACACACAGATACGCAGTATTTT. Filled out from reference TRBV28 and TRBJ2-3, the complete variable domain reads DVKVTQSSRYLVKRTGEKVFLECVQDMDHENMFWYRQDPGLGLRLIYFSYDVKMKEKGDIPEGYSVSREKKERFSLILESASTNQTSMYLCASSTTILLAGHTDTQYFGPGTRLTVL.

This clone was picked up a small number of times. In DNA, the CDR3 is TGTGCCAGCTCACCACCGGGACAACCGTCCTACGAGCAGTACTTC. Translation: CASSPPGQPSYEQYF. The chain employs TRBV18 and TRBJ2-7; D may be TRBD1 (6 bases). Germline V gene sequence: CDR1 KGHSH, CDR2 LQKENI. The germline V and J ends were trimmed by 0 bases and 1 base, with 10 bases remaining between them. The CDR3 totals 15 residues.

This chain uses TRBV7-2 with TRBJ1-5; unclear D gene. The CDR3 extends over 14 amino acids. Trimming took off 5 bases at V and 4 bases at J, with 12 bases between the two ends. CDR1 and CDR2 from the germline V gene are SGHTA and FQGNSA. The CDR3 spells CASSTRGGNQPQHF. CDR3 DNA sequence: TGTGCCAGCAGCACCCGTGGCGGGAATCAGCCCCAGCATTTT.

This clone was detected a few times. This chain uses TRBV5-4 with TRBJ1-3; 7 bases match TRBD1. CDR1 and CDR2 (germline): SGHNT, YYREEE (reference sequence). J was trimmed by 7 bases and V by 5 bases; bases with no gene match: 6. This CDR3 is built from 13 residues. CDR3: CASRPGQSNTIYF. CDR3 coding DNA: TGTGCCAGCAGGCCGGGACAGAGTAACACCATATATTTT.

V usage is TRBV29-1 and J usage is TRBJ1-1, with D unresolved. The CDR3 runs to 12 residues. From germline, CDR1 is SQVTM and CDR2 ANQGSEA. Trimming stripped 4 bases from V and 1 base from J, with 7 bases between. The CDR3 DNA is TGCAGCGTTGGTCTATCGAACACTGAAGCTTTCTTT. It codes for CSVGLSNTEAFF.

As to this clone: Other DNA sequences from this sample encode an identical CDR3 as well. The chain combines TRBV5-1 with TRBJ2-3; weak D call: TRBD1 (6 bases). Trimming took off 4 bases at V and 1 base at J, with 13 bases between the two ends. The CDR3 covers 15 residues. CDR1 is SGHRS and CDR2 is YFSETQ in the germline V gene. The CDR3 bases are TGCGCCAGCAGCCTCCGGGACACCCGCACAGATACGCAGTATTTT. Its translation is CASSLRDTRTDTQYF.

The chain has TRBV4-3 and TRBJ2-5; D perhaps matches TRBD2 (6 bases). The germline V and J ends were trimmed by 4 bases and 4 bases, with 10 bases remaining between them. Per the germline V gene, CDR1 is LGHNA and CDR2 is YSLEER. This CDR3 contains 13 residues. The CDR3 region has the DNA TGCGCCAGCAGCCCGGAAGCGGGAGAGACCCAGTACTTC. The encoded protein is CASSPEAGETQYF.

Written as DNA, the CDR3 is TGTGCCACCGGGACAGGGGGATCGGTCGGGGAGCTGTTTTTT. It is translated as CATGTGGSVGELFF. V gene TRBV24-1 combines with J gene TRBJ2-2; TRBD1 matches at 11 bases. V lost 9 bases, J lost 7 bases, and 6 bases stayed unmatched. CDR3 length: 14 residues. Germline loops: CDR1 KGHDR, CDR2 SFDVKD.

This rearrangement joins TRBV2 to TRBJ1-2, with D possibly TRBD1 on 6 matching bases. Germline-derived CDR1 and CDR2 are SNHLY and FYNNEI. CDR3 size: 14 residues. V lost 1 base and J 8 bases, leaving 14 bases between the germline ends. CDR3 in DNA: TGTGCCAGCAGTGAAGTTGGGGGGGCGGGCGGCTACACCTTC. This sequence encodes CASSEVGGAGGYTF.

This clone was counted a few times. The V and J genes are TRBV7-9 and TRBJ2-4; D is possibly TRBD1 (6 bases). The CDR3 length is 15 residues. V dropped 2 bases and J dropped 8 bases, with 16 bases sitting between them. From germline, CDR1 is SEHNR and CDR2 FQNEAQ (reference sequence). The CDR3 region has the DNA TGTGCCAGCAGCTTAAGGCAGGGGCCGGTGGACATTCAGTACTTC. Translation: CASSLRQGPVDIQYF.

The V and J genes are TRBV5-6 and TRBJ2-7; TRBD1 might be the D (6 bases). The V end was cut by 4 bases, the J end by 5 bases, with 13 bases between. CDR1 and CDR2 from the germline V gene are SGHDT and YYEEEE. The CDR3 contains 13 residues. CDR3 in amino acids: CASSPTGFHEQYF. CDR3 DNA sequence: TGTGCCAGCAGCCCTACAGGGTTCCACGAGCAGTACTTC.

Only a few counts were recorded for this clone. The chain couples TRBV4-2 to TRBJ1-6; TRBD1 agrees at 8 bases. The junction had 13 bases not matched to a gene; V was cut back by 6 bases and J by 3 bases. Germline CDR1 and CDR2: LGHNA and YNFKEQ. There are 18 residues in the CDR3. The CDR3: CASRRTPGQVVYNSPLHF. CDR3 DNA sequence: TGTGCCAGCAGACGGACCCCGGGACAGGTTGTCTATAATTCACCCCTCCACTTT.

The chain recombines TRBV18 with TRBJ2-5; the D is unclear. Germline assignment: CDR1 KGHSH and CDR2 LQKENI. The CDR3 runs 14 residues. Trimming removed 3 bases from V and 1 base from J, with 9 bases in between. The chain's CDR3 is CASSPVAVQETQYF. The CDR3 coding sequence is TGTGCCAGCTCACCGGTGGCAGTCCAAGAGACCCAGTACTTC.